These T cell receptor beta chains were read from a single sample in a study of blood T cell repertoires in COVID-19. The repertoire was sequenced with immunoSEQ multiplex PCR; TCRdb's copy has only in-frame clones and lacks some. The sample carries tens of thousands of clones, roughly 83% recorded once. Material for sequencing was peripheral blood. The receptors originated from a middle-aged man with COVID-19, enrolled during active disease. Both conserved end residues are part of each CDR3. The D gene is left open where the match is weak. Expanded clones get a size class; other rows say once, few or many, or leave the size out.

v_gene	j_gene	abundance	d_gene	CDR3nt	CDR3aa
TRBV27	TRBJ1-5	once	-	TGTGCCAGCAGTTTACAGAAAAATCAGCCCCAGCATTTT	CASSLQKNQPQHF
TRBV4-2	TRBJ2-7	-	TRBD1	TGTGCCAGCAGCCAGGGGGACAGGGGGCTCTCCTACGAGCAGTACTTC	CASSQGDRGLSYEQYF
TRBV18	TRBJ2-5	-	-	TGTGCCAGCTCACCGGACAGCCAAGAGACCCAGTACTTC	CASSPDSQETQYF
TRBV9	TRBJ2-2	-	TRBD2	TGTGCCAGCAGCCCCCGAAGACTAGCGCGCACCGGGGAGCTGTTTTTT	CASSPRRLARTGELFF
TRBV15	TRBJ1-4	-	TRBD1	TGTGCCACCAGCAGGCCTTCAGGGGGCGAAAAACTGTTTTTT	CATSRPSGGEKLFF
TRBV27	TRBJ1-1	-	TRBD1	TGTGCCAGCAGTTTATATCCTCCAGGGGGGAACACTGAAGCTTTCTTT	CASSLYPPGGNTEAFF
TRBV6-1	TRBJ2-7	-	-	TGTGCCAGCAGTGAAGGGTCAGGGGATAAGCAGTACTTC	CASSEGSGDKQYF
TRBV3-1/TRBV3-2	TRBJ2-2	-	-	TGTGCCAGCAGCCTGGGAGGGGGTAGAACCGGGGAGCTGTTTTTT	CASSLGGGRTGELFF
TRBV15	TRBJ2-7	once	-	TGTGCCACCAGCACCGCCGTGGGACAATCCTACGAGCAGTACTTC	CATSTAVGQSYEQYF
TRBV28	TRBJ2-1	-	TRBD1	TGTGCCAGCAGTTATCCAACAGGGGCCCTAGCCTACAATGAGCAGTTCTTC	CASSYPTGALAYNEQFF
TRBV19	TRBJ2-2	-	TRBD2	TGTGCCAGTAGTATAGTCGGAGCGGGAGAAAGGGAGCTGTTTTTT	CASSIVGAGERELFF
TRBV28	TRBJ1-5	-	TRBD1	TGTGCCAGCAGTCTAAGTGTAGGGGGCAGCCAGCCCCAGCATTTT	CASSLSVGGSQPQHF